The present T cell receptor beta chain was sequenced within a study of blood T cell repertoires in COVID-19. Study-wide context: COVID-19 samples collected from the United States, Italy and Spain covered acute and convalescent phases. In each case, the material was cDNA or gDNA derived from T cells, B-cell-depleted T cells, or PBMCs.

Sequencing used immunoSEQ multiplex PCR; TCRdb keeps in-frame clones, though not all of them. The sample lists 300,000 or so clones; about 83% were seen once. J was trimmed by 5 bases and V by 8 bases; bases with no gene match: 11. The CDR3 is 14 amino acids. Germline loops: CDR1 SEHNR, CDR2 FQNEAQ (reference sequence). The source material was peripheral blood. The chain uses TRBV7-9 and TRBJ1-1, with 7 bases fitting TRBD1. This receptor was taken from a woman between 50 and 59 years old with acute or convalescent COVID-19. CDR3 sequence (DNA): TGTGCCAGCCGCACAGGGGTTATGGGGACTGAAGCTTTCTTT. Translating gives CASRTGVMGTEAFF.